Sequencing of this T cell receptor beta chain was carried out in a study of T cell repertoires in aging, cancer and after chemotherapy. Study background: The full dataset contained 7 million to 9.5 million TCR reads.

A mixed TRB-A/B primer pool amplified rearranged TRB by multiplex touch-down PCR. TCRdb recomputed calls from the multiplex PCR reads with MiXCR, one row per CDR3 protein. This sample has 1,200 to 1,500 distinct CDR3 sequences, with 60% found just once. The template was genomic DNA from peripheral blood, not RNA. As regards this clonotype: No antigen is known for it.

Study results and limitations: Age-matched healthy donors had significantly more diverse, less clonal blood TCR repertoires than untreated cancer patients. In hematological cancer patients, infiltrated lymphoid organs may have impaired thymic emigration or peripheral T cell expansion.

This CDR3 spans 13 amino acids. V shed 4 bases and J shed 8 bases, with 15 bases lying between them. The germline V gene has CDR1 SGHDT and CDR2 YYEEEE. Sequencing input: blood. The genes are TRBV5-6 and TRBJ1-1; maybe TRBD1 (5 bases). This TCR derives from a human donor with a blood cancer. The CDR3 DNA is TGTGCCAGCAGCACGGGACCTTCGAGGGAAGCTTTCTTT. This codes for CASSTGPSREAFF.